The 3 T cell receptor beta chains presented below share a single source sample, sequenced in a study of shared clonotypes between healthy human individuals. Profiling relied on immunoSEQ multiplex PCR, and the TCRdb table lists in-frame clones only, not all of them. This table holds around 2.1 million clones, around 93% found once. The naive CD8 population came from CD45RO-negative cells selected for CCR7, without terminally differentiated effector memory CD45RA+ cells. The sample was naive CD8+ T cells from PBMCs. Receptors were obtained from a man aged 18 to 30 in good health. Some clones in this sample may be carry-over from other donors' samples.

This clone was recorded only once. The chain links TRBV19 to TRBJ1-4; D uncertain. The CDR3 length is 15 residues. Germline V gene lookup returns CDR1 LNHDA and CDR2 SQIVND (reference sequence). The V and J ends lost 2 bases and 8 bases respectively, with 15 bases between them. CDR3 in DNA: TGTGCCAGTAGTATAACGTCGGGGATGGGAGAAAAACTGTTTTTT. Translating it yields CASSITSGMGEKLFF.

The chain carries TRBV9 and TRBJ1-2, with D maybe TRBD1 (6 bases). V lost 2 bases and J lost 4, with 15 bases in between. The V gene's germline CDR1 is SGDLS and CDR2 YYNGEE. The CDR3 loop spans 15 amino acids. CDR3 region: CASSVSTTGSYGYTF. The DNA for the CDR3 is TGTGCCAGCAGCGTTTCGACGACAGGTTCCTATGGCTACACCTTC.

V usage is TRBV11-3 and J usage is TRBJ2-1, with TRBD1 matching over 7 bases. The V and J ends lost 4 bases and 3 bases, in that order; junction bases with no gene match: 3. The CDR3 runs to 14 residues. Germline lookup yields CDR1 SGHNT and CDR2 YENEEA. This chain's CDR3 is CASSSPGGYNEQFF. In DNA, the CDR3 is TGTGCCAGCAGCTCCCCAGGGGGCTACAATGAGCAGTTCTTC.